The T cell receptor (beta chain) described here comes from a study of blood T cell repertoires in COVID-19. The wider study: Samples taken during acute and convalescent COVID-19 were collected in the United States, Italy and Spain.

Per germline, CDR1 MDHEN and CDR2 SYDVKM. With 1 base removed from V and 5 bases from J, the gap between germline ends came to 14 bases. The CDR3 has 15 amino acids. Original processing methods: How many nucleated cells were present was estimated from reference gene primer amplification. Only in-frame clones appear in the TCRdb table, and some are missing; sequencing was by immunoSEQ multiplex PCR. D and trimming were read from the DNA, whereas the V and J calls and clone size are those reported in that table. This table holds 290,000 or so clones, approximately 90% found once. The sequence was obtained from a man between 18 and 29 years old with active or convalescent COVID-19. The chain joins TRBV28 to TRBJ2-5; TRBD1 might be the D (6 bases). The sample consisted of peripheral blood. In DNA form, the CDR3 reads TGTGCCAGCAGTTTATATCAAACAGGGAAGGAGACCCAGTACTTC. Translation gives CASSLYQTGKETQYF.